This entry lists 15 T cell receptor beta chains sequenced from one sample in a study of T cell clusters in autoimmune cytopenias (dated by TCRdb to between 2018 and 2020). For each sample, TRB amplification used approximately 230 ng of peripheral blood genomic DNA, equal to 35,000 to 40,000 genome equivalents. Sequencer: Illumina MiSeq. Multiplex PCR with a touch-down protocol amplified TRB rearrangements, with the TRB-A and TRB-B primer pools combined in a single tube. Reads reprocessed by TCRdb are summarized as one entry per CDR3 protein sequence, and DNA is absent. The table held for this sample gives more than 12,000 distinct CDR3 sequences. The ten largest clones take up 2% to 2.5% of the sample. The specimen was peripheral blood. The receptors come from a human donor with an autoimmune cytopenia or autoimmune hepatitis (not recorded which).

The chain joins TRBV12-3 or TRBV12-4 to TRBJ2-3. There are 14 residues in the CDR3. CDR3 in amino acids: CASSSDPEADTQYF.

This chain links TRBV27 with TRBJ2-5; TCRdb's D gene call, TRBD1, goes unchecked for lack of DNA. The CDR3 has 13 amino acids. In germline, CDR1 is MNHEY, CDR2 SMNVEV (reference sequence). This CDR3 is CASSYSLFRAQYF.

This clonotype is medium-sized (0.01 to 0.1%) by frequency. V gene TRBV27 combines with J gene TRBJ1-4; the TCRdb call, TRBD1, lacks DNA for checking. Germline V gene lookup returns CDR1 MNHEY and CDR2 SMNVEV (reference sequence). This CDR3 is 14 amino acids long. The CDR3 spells CASSSRQGIEKLFF.

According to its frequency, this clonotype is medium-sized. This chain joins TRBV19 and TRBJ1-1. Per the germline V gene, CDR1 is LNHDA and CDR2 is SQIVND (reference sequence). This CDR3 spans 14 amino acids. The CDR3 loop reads CASSMTWTNTEAFF.

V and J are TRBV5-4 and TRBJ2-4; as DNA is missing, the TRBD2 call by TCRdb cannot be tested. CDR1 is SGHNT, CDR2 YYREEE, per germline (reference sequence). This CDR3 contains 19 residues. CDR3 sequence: CASSLELAGGRGQENIQYF.

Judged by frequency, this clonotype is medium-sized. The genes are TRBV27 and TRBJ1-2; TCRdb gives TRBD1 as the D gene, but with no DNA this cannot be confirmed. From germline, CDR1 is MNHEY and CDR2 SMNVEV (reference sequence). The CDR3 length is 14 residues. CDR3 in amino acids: CASSLSAGAYGYTF.

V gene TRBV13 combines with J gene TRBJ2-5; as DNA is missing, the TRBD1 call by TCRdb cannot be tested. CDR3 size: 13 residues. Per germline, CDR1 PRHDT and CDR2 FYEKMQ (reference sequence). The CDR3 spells CASSLARDETQYF.

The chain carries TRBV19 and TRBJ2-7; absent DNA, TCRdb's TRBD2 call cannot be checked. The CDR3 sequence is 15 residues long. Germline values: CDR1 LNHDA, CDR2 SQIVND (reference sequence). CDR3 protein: CASSIFVGGSYEQYF.

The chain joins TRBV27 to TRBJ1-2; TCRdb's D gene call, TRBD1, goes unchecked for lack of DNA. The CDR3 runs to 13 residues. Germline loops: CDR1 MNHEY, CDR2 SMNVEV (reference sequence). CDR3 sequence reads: CASSPTGGYGYTF.

The CDR3: CAISESYDRETQYF. This chain connects TRBV10-3 to TRBJ2-5; TCRdb indicates TRBD1, and absent DNA this call remains unverified. From germline, CDR1 is ENHRY and CDR2 SYGVKD. The CDR3 runs to 14 residues.

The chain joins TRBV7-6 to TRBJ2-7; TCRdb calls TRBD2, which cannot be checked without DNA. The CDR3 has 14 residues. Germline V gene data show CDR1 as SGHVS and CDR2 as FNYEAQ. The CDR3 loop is CASSLALTGGEQYF.

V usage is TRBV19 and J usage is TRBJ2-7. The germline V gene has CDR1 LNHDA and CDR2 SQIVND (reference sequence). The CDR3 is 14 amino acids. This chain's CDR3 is CASSRSGNPYEQYF. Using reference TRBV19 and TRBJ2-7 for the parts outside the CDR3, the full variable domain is DGGITQSPKYLFRKEGQNVTLSCEQNLNHDAMYWYRQDPGQGLRLIYYSQIVNDFQKGDIAEGYSVSREKKESFPLTVTSAQKNPTAFYLCASSRSGNPYEQYFGPGTRLTVT.

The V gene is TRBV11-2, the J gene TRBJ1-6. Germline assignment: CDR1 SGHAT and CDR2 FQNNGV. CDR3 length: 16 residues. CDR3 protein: CASSLAPGTVNSPLHF.

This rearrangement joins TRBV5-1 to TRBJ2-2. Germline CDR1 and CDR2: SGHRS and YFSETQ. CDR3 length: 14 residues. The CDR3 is CASSGNANTGELFF. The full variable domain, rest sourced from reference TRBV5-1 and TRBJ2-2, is KAGVTQTPRYLIKTRGQQVTLSCSPISGHRSVSWYQQTPGQGLQFLFEYFSETQRNKGNFPGRFSGRQFSNSRSEMNVSTLELGDSALYLCASSGNANTGELFFGEGSRLTVL.

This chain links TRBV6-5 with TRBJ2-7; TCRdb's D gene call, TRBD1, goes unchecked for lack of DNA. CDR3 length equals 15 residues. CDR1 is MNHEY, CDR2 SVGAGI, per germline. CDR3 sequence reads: CASSRTGQPGYEQYF.